The 15 T cell receptor beta chains below were found in one sample sequenced in a study of persistence of HIV-infected CD4 T cells. This was the immunoSEQ version 4 assay in survey mode. This table comes from immunoSEQ multiplex PCR, and its TCRdb copy is limited to in-frame clones, with some not included. The profile shows some 39,000 clones, about 81% of them singletons. Overlapping HIV-1 Gag 15-mer peptides at around 0.91 ug per peptide per mL were used. Sorted nonresponding memory CD4+ T cells were CD40L-negative, CD69-negative, CD45RO-high. Their recognized antigens are unknown. The material sequenced was cultured CD4+ T cells from PBMCs, taken from a patient who received antiretroviral therapy. The receptors stem from an adult with HIV. The donor label of this sample is uncertain.

The chain links TRBV5-5 to TRBJ1-2; 10 bases fit TRBD1. CDR1 and CDR2 (germline): SGHKS, YYEKEE (reference sequence). The CDR3 runs 15 residues. Trimming removed 4 bases from V and 4 bases from J; junction bases left unmatched: 7. The CDR3 DNA is TGTGCCAGCAGCCTTTCGGGACAGGGGACCTATGGCTACACCTTC. Its translation: CASSLSGQGTYGYTF.

J is TRBJ1-4 and V is TRBV7-8, with TRBD1 as a possible D gene (6 bases). The V and J ends lost 5 bases and 4 bases respectively, with 23 bases between them. The germline gives CDR1 SGHVS, CDR2 FQNEAQ. The CDR3 has 18 residues. CDR3 sequence: CASSAQPGQRPVNEKLFF. CDR3 bases: TGTGCCAGCAGCGCGCAACCGGGACAAAGACCAGTTAATGAAAAACTGTTTTTT. Complete variable domain (other parts from reference TRBV7-8 and TRBJ1-4): GAGVSQSPRYKVAKRGQDVALRCDPISGHVSLFWYQQALGQGPEFLTYFQNEAQLDKSGLPSDRFFAERPEGSVSTLKIQRTQQEDSAVYLCASSAQPGQRPVNEKLFFGSGTQLSVL.

The chain is built from TRBV5-4 and TRBJ2-2; TRBD1 matches 8 bases. The trim removed 4 bases at V and 7 bases at J, leaving 9 bases unmatched. Germline loops: CDR1 SGHNT, CDR2 YYREEE (reference sequence). The CDR3 is 15 residues long. The CDR3 DNA reads TGTGCCAGCAGCCGGTCCCAGGGGGCTATCGGGGAGCTGTTTTTT. Protein sequence: CASSRSQGAIGELFF.

This clone was seen only a few times. The V call is TRBV5-1, the J call TRBJ2-7; D is undetermined. This CDR3 region has 14 residues. V was cut by 4 bases and J by 1 base, with 12 bases left in between. The germline V gene encodes CDR1 SGHRS and CDR2 YFSETQ. CDR3 amino acids: CASSREAASYEQYF. CDR3 in DNA: TGCGCCAGCAGCCGCGAGGCAGCATCCTACGAGCAGTACTTC.

The chain is built from TRBV19 and TRBJ2-7; 11 bases line up with TRBD1. Germline loops: CDR1 LNHDA, CDR2 SQIVND (reference sequence). The trim removed 4 bases at V and 6 bases at J, leaving 11 bases unmatched. The CDR3 length is 16 residues. The CDR3 sequence is CASSTRTGGSGSEQYF. CDR3 DNA: TGTGCCAGTAGTACGAGGACAGGGGGCAGTGGAAGCGAGCAGTACTTC.

The chain uses TRBV5-6 and TRBJ1-2; weak D call: TRBD1 (5 bases). In germline, CDR1 is SGHDT, CDR2 YYEEEE. CDR3 length equals 14 residues. V lost 4 bases, J lost 3 bases, and 13 bases lay in between. CDR3 sequence: CASSVGLLDYGYTF. Here the CDR3 DNA reads TGTGCCAGCAGCGTGGGACTGCTCGACTATGGCTACACCTTC.

The chain couples TRBV5-1 to TRBJ1-3; D remains unclear. Germline assignment: CDR1 SGHRS and CDR2 YFSETQ. V was shortened by 4 bases and J by 4 bases, with 12 bases between the two germline ends. The CDR3 totals 14 residues. The CDR3 nucleotides read TGCGCCAGCAGCCGTGGACTGGGGGGAAACACCATATATTTT. Translated, it gives CASSRGLGGNTIYF.

The chain recombines TRBV6-5 with TRBJ2-3; D unresolved. The germline gives CDR1 MNHEY, CDR2 SVGAGI. V was cut by 2 bases and J by 3 bases, with 6 bases left in between. The CDR3 sequence is 13 residues long. The CDR3 DNA reads as TGTGCCAGCAGTTACCGCCGTACAGATACGCAGTATTTT. It is translated as CASSYRRTDTQYF.

This clone occurred a few times. The genes are TRBV16 and TRBJ2-3, with 7 bases lining up with TRBD2. This CDR3 spans 15 amino acids. Trimming removed 0 bases from V and 3 bases from J; junction bases left unmatched: 3. Germline lookup yields CDR1 KGHSY and CDR2 FQNENV. The chain's CDR3 is CASSQSSGETDTQYF. CDR3 sequence (DNA): TGTGCCAGCAGCCAATCGAGCGGGGAGACAGATACGCAGTATTTT.

In nucleotides, the CDR3 is TGTGCCAGCAGTCAGGTGGGGGAGACCCAGTACTTC. Residues: CASSQVGETQYF. This chain links TRBV6-5 with TRBJ2-5; no definite D call. With 5 bases removed from V and 5 bases from J, the gap between germline ends came to 9 bases. The CDR3 contains 12 residues. Germline CDR1 MNHEY, CDR2 SVGAGI.

The rearrangement joins TRBV5-1 to TRBJ1-2; possible D gene TRBD1, 6 bases. The CDR3 runs 14 residues. The V gene's germline CDR1 is SGHRS and CDR2 YFSETQ. V was shortened by 1 base and J by 1 base, with 8 bases between the two germline ends. In DNA form, the CDR3 reads TGCGCCAGCAGCTTGCGACAGGATAACTATGGCTACACCTTC. Encoded protein: CASSLRQDNYGYTF.

V is TRBV6-5 and J is TRBJ1-6; 12 nucleotides match TRBD1. V lost 6 bases to trimming and J lost 5 bases; unmatched junction nucleotides: 2. The V gene's germline CDR1 is MNHEY and CDR2 SVGAGI. The CDR3 length is 15 residues. Written as DNA, the CDR3 is TGTGCCAGCAGACGGGACAGGGGGCATAATTCACCCCTCCACTTT. Translation: CASRRDRGHNSPLHF.

The DNA for the CDR3 is TGTGCCAGCAGGCAGGGGTCGGGTAATTCACCCCTCCACTTT. The encoded protein is CASRQGSGNSPLHF. The chain uses TRBV2 and TRBJ1-6; D might be TRBD1 (6 bases). This CDR3 region has 14 residues. The germline V and J ends were trimmed by 6 bases and 6 bases, with 12 bases remaining between them. Germline CDR1 and CDR2: SNHLY and FYNNEI.

The CDR3 reads CASSPETGYYNEQFF. The CDR3 bases are TGTGCCAGCAGTCCGGAGACAGGGTACTACAATGAGCAGTTCTTC. The V gene is TRBV27, the J gene TRBJ2-1, with TRBD1 matching 7 bases. This CDR3 is built from 15 residues. Germline V lookup: CDR1 MNHEY, CDR2 SMNVEV (reference sequence). V was clipped by 5 bases and J by 3 bases; unmatched bases: 7.

This rearrangement joins TRBV29-1 to TRBJ2-1; D is perhaps TRBD2 (5 bases). CDR3 size: 13 residues. CDR1 and CDR2 from the germline V gene are SQVTM and ANQGSEA. The V gene lost 3 bases and the J gene lost 3 bases, with 9 bases spanning the gap. The chain's CDR3 is CSVEGSNYNEQFF. DNA for the CDR3: TGCAGCGTTGAGGGGAGCAACTACAATGAGCAGTTCTTC.